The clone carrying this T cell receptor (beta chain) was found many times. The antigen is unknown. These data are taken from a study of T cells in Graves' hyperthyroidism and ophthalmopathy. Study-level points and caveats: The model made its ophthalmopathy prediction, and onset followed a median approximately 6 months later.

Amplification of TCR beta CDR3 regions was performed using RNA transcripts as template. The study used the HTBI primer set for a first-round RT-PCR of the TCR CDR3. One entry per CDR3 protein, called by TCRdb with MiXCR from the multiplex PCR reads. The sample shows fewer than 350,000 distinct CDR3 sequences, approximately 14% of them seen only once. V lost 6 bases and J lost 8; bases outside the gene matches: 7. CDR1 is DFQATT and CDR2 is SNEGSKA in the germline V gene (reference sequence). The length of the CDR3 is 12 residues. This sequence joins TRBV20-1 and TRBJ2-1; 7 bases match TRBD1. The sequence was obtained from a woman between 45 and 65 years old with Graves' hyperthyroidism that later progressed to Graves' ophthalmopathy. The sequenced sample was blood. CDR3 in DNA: TGCAGTGCCACCGGGACAGAATATGAGCAGTTCTTC. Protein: CSATGTEYEQFF.